Listed here are 16 T cell receptor beta chains from one sample, sequenced in a study of shared T cell receptors in the human thymus. Generated by immunoSEQ multiplex PCR, the TCRdb table keeps only in-frame clones and is missing some. The sample has 640,000 or so clones, more than 70% seen once. The same sample was also studied in work on human thymus T cells.

Sequencing was performed on thymocytes. These receptor sequences come from a boy younger than two with a congenital heart defect.

The genes are TRBV19 and TRBJ1-6; D is ambiguous. The germline V gene has CDR1 LNHDA and CDR2 SQIVND (reference sequence). V lost 8 bases to trimming and J lost 0 bases, with 14 bases between them. The CDR3 covers 16 residues. As DNA, the CDR3 is TGTGCCAGTCGCCAGGATGAAAGCTCCTATAATTCACCCCTCCACTTT. It is translated as CASRQDESSYNSPLHF. Combining the CDR3 with reference TRBV19 and TRBJ1-6 gives the whole variable domain DGGITQSPKYLFRKEGQNVTLSCEQNLNHDAMYWYRQDPGQGLRLIYYSQIVNDFQKGDIAEGYSVSREKKESFPLTVTSAQKNPTAFYLCASRQDESSYNSPLHFGNGTRLTVT.

The rearrangement uses TRBV6-6 and TRBJ1-1, with D uncertain. The V end lost 2 bases, the J end lost 3 bases, and 7 bases lay between the germline ends. Germline values: CDR1 MNHNY, CDR2 SVGAGI (reference sequence). CDR3 length equals 13 residues. CDR3 DNA sequence: TGTGCCAGCAGTTACAGGAGTGACACTGAAGCTTTCTTT. It translates to CASSYRSDTEAFF.

The J gene is TRBJ2-7, the V gene TRBV5-8, with D unresolved. The CDR3 contains 16 residues. Germline V gene sequence: CDR1 SGHTS, CDR2 YDEGEE. V lost 0 bases to trimming and J lost 1 base, with 14 bases between them. CDR3 sequence reads: CASSLVTPGLSYEQYF. CDR3 in DNA: TGTGCCAGCAGCTTGGTTACGCCAGGTCTTTCCTACGAGCAGTACTTC.

This clone has only a few counts. The DNA for the CDR3 is TGTGCCAGCGGGGGGACAGGGGACAGGACTGAAGCTTTCTTT. Its translation: CASGGTGDRTEAFF. The chain has TRBV25-1 and TRBJ1-1; 10 positions agree with TRBD1. The germline V gene has CDR1 MGHDK and CDR2 SYGVNS. Trimming removed 8 bases from V and 5 bases from J; junction bases left unmatched: 8. This CDR3 contains 14 residues.

Comments on this clone: Sequence at one end of the junction differs from germline and may be a read error. At the DNA level, this CDR3 is encoded by other sequences in the same sample as well. The chain carries TRBV4-1 and TRBJ1-6, with a possible D match to TRBD1 (5 bases). This CDR3 has 17 amino acids. Per germline, CDR1 MGHRA and CDR2 YSYEKL. The CDR3 loop is CASSQEVPGLYNSPLHF. The CDR3 nucleotides read TGCGCCAGCAGCCAAGAGGTGCCAGGGCTTTATAATTCCCCCCTCCACTTT.

CDR3 sequence reads: CASSFKGVTYEQYF. For the CDR3, the DNA is TGTGCCAGCAGCTTTAAGGGGGTTACCTACGAGCAGTACTTC. This chain joins TRBV5-6 and TRBJ2-7; D might be TRBD1 (6 bases). The CDR3 is made up of 14 amino acids. Per the germline V gene, CDR1 is SGHDT and CDR2 is YYEEEE. Trimming took off 2 bases at V and 2 bases at J, with 11 bases between the two ends.

The gene calls are TRBV9 and TRBJ2-1, with 7 bases aligning to TRBD2. The CDR3 length is 17 residues. After removal of 4 bases from V and 3 bases from J, the junction contained 13 bases not matched to a gene. Germline-derived CDR1 and CDR2 are SGDLS and YYNGEE. The CDR3 coding sequence is TGTGCCAGCAGCCCCCCCGGGGGAGGGCCCTTCTACAATGAGCAGTTCTTC. Translation gives CASSPPGGGPFYNEQFF. Full variable domain (remainder filled in from reference TRBV9 and TRBJ2-1): DSGVTQTPKHLITATGQRVTLRCSPRSGDLSVYWYQQSLDQGLQFLIQYYNGEERAKGNILERFSAQQFPDLHSELNLSSLELGDSALYFCASSPPGGGPFYNEQFFGPGTRLTVL.

In nucleotides, the CDR3 is TGTGCCAGCAGGAGTCGCACCGGGGAGCTGTTTTTT. Residues: CASRSRTGELFF. V gene TRBV7-8 combines with J gene TRBJ2-2; the D is unclear. The CDR3 has 12 residues. The germline V gene encodes CDR1 SGHVS and CDR2 FQNEAQ. Trimming pared 6 bases from V and 4 bases from J, leaving 6 bases between.

This clone was seen more than once but under ten times. The rearrangement uses TRBV4-1 and TRBJ1-4; D gene unclear. In germline, CDR1 is MGHRA, CDR2 YSYEKL. Trimming shortened V by 6 bases and J by 2 bases, and 10 bases separated the two germline ends. This CDR3 has 14 residues. CDR3 sequence reads: CASSRRATNEKLFF. CDR3 nucleotide sequence: TGCGCCAGCAGTAGGAGGGCCACTAATGAAAAACTGTTTTTT.

The V call is TRBV6-1, the J call TRBJ1-1; D is perhaps TRBD1 (6 bases). The length of the CDR3 is 17 residues. The V gene's germline CDR1 is MNHNS and CDR2 SASEGT. The ends were cut back, 4 bases at V and 1 base at J, with 19 bases in the middle. The chain's CDR3 is CASSGTDEALPNTEAFF. CDR3 DNA sequence: TGTGCCAGCAGTGGGACAGACGAGGCTCTACCGAACACTGAAGCTTTCTTT.

This sequence joins TRBV10-1 and TRBJ2-7; 10 bases line up with TRBD1. The trim removed 4 bases at V and 7 bases at J, leaving 7 bases unmatched. CDR1 is WNHNN and CDR2 is SYGVQD in the germline V gene (reference sequence). CDR3 length: 14 amino acids. CDR3: CASSGWDRGREQYF. CDR3 DNA: TGCGCCAGCAGTGGTTGGGACAGGGGTAGGGAGCAGTACTTC.

V and J are TRBV5-6 and TRBJ2-6, with D maybe TRBD1 (6 bases). CDR1 is SGHDT and CDR2 is YYEEEE in the germline V gene. This CDR3 region has 16 residues. Trimming removed 4 bases from V and 5 bases from J, with 16 bases in between. The CDR3 here is CASSRTFRDRANVLTF. The CDR3 nucleotides are TGTGCCAGCAGCAGAACTTTCCGGGACAGGGCCAACGTCCTGACTTTC.

The chain recombines TRBV15 with TRBJ2-3; 8 bases agree with TRBD2. CDR1 and CDR2 from the germline V gene are LNHNV and YYDKDF (reference sequence). The CDR3 loop spans 19 amino acids. Trimming cost V 2 bases and J 0 bases; bases outside gene matches: 13. The CDR3 region has the DNA TGTGCCACCAGCAGACCGAAGACTAGCGAACGATCTAGCACAGATACGCAGTATTTT. Encoded protein: CATSRPKTSERSSTDTQYF.

V and J are TRBV7-8 and TRBJ2-7, with TRBD2 matching over 8 bases. J was trimmed by 2 bases and V by 6 bases; bases with no gene match: 9. Germline lookup yields CDR1 SGHVS and CDR2 FQNEAQ. The CDR3 is 15 residues long. CDR3 nucleotides: TGTGCCAGCAGACGGGGACTAGTTGTCCCCTACGAGCAGTACTTC. Amino acid sequence: CASRRGLVVPYEQYF.

J is TRBJ1-6 and V is TRBV14; perhaps TRBD1 as D (6 bases). CDR1 is SGHDN and CDR2 is FVKESK in the germline V gene. V was cut by 0 bases and J by 5 bases, with 8 bases left in between. The CDR3 loop spans 15 amino acids. The CDR3 nucleotides are TGTGCCAGCAGCCAAGACGGACAGAATAATTCACCCCTCCACTTT. It is translated as CASSQDGQNNSPLHF.

The gene calls are TRBV5-4 and TRBJ2-1; 8 bases fit TRBD1. Trimming took 4 bases from V and 7 from J; bases not matched to a gene: 4. The CDR3 has 13 residues. CDR1 and CDR2 (germline): SGHNT, YYREEE (reference sequence). The CDR3 coding sequence is TGTGCCAGCAGCCCCTGGACAGGGAATGAGCAGTTCTTC. This encodes CASSPWTGNEQFF.